This entry lists 2 T cell receptor beta chains sequenced from one sample in a study of cytomegalovirus exposure and HLA in healthy donors. Primers included in the PCR were 60 Vbeta and 13 Jbeta primers. Libraries were prepared by immunoSEQ multiplex PCR; TCRdb keeps only in-frame clonotypes and omits some of them. Its clone listing holds some 180,000 clones. Sequencing was done on a sample of PBMCs. The receptors were sampled from a man aged 25 to 40 in good health and CMV-seronegative.

The chain uses TRBV4-3 and TRBJ1-6; TRBD1 might be the D (5 bases). The CDR3 runs 16 residues. Looked up from germline, CDR1 is LGHNA and CDR2 is YSLEER. Trimming removed 0 bases from V and 0 bases from J, with 6 bases in between. This chain's CDR3 is CASSQDTGSYNSPLHF. In nucleotides, the CDR3 is TGCGCCAGCAGCCAAGACACAGGCTCCTATAATTCACCCCTCCACTTT.

V usage is TRBV2 and J usage is TRBJ2-1, with a tentative D call TRBD2 (6 bases). Germline-derived CDR1 and CDR2 are SNHLY and FYNNEI. The CDR3 loop spans 15 amino acids. V lost 6 bases and J 0 bases, leaving 12 bases between the germline ends. The CDR3 spells CASREGRSSYNEQFF. As DNA, the CDR3 is TGTGCCAGCAGGGAGGGAAGAAGCTCCTACAATGAGCAGTTCTTC.